The sequence of this TCR beta chain was determined in a study of patients and donors after allogeneic stem cell transplantation. This clonotype was counted a few times. TCRdb re-called the RT-PCR reads with MiXCR, one entry per CDR3 protein. The data contain more than 150,000 distinct CDR3 sequences, around two fifths of them singletons. This CDR3 has 15 amino acids. Trimming took 5 bases from V and 0 from J; bases not matched to a gene: 6. This chain joins TRBV12-3 or TRBV12-4 and TRBJ2-7; the match to TRBD1 covers 8 bases. The TCR originated in a human donor who was either an allogeneic HSCT recipient or a stem cell or donor lymphocyte infusion donor (not recorded which). It is not recorded whose cells these are; they may come from a transplant donor. Source material: blood, either unsorted or a sorted T cell fraction (not recorded which). This CDR3 is CASSAGTGVSYEQYF. CDR3 DNA: TGTGCCAGCAGTGCAGGGACAGGCGTCTCCTACGAGCAGTACTTC.